The rows below give T cell receptor beta chains drawn from one sample of a study of blood T cell repertoires in COVID-19. Assay used: immunoSEQ multiplex PCR; TCRdb lists only in-frame clones, some missing. The sample includes over 120,000 clones, around 80% of them seen just once. Material for sequencing was PBMCs or T cells enriched from blood (not recorded which). These receptors originate from a woman between 50 and 59 years old who had recovered from COVID-19. Each CDR3 is given with its conserved first and last residue. A D gene is named only where the DNA matches it firmly. The size of a clone is reported for some rows only, either as once, few or many, or as a class for expanded clones.

v_call	d_call	j_call	clone_size	cdr3_aa	cdr3_nt
TRBV7-8	.	TRBJ2-5	.	CASSRLLVAETQYF	TGTGCCAGCAGCCGACTACTAGTAGCAGAGACCCAGTACTTC
TRBV5-1	.	TRBJ1-6	.	CASSLVDSSNSPLHF	TGCGCCAGCAGCTTGGTTGACAGCTCTAATTCACCCCTCCACTTT
TRBV9	TRBD1	TRBJ1-1	.	CASSGRDSNTEAFF	TGTGCCAGCAGCGGAAGGGACAGCAACACTGAAGCTTTCTTT
TRBV7-8	TRBD2	TRBJ2-3	.	CASSYIPTSGGVSTDTQYF	TGTGCCAGCAGCTATATCCCGACTAGCGGGGGGGTTAGCACAGATACGCAGTATTTT
TRBV7-2	.	TRBJ2-7	.	CASSRQTGESGEQYF	TGTGCCAGCAGCCGGCAAACCGGCGAGTCCGGGGAGCAGTACTTC
TRBV24-1	TRBD1	TRBJ2-5	few	CATSDWTGPETQYF	TGTGCCACCAGTGATTGGACAGGCCCCGAGACCCAGTACTTC
TRBV7-9	TRBD1	TRBJ1-2	.	CASSERRDRDLGYTF	TGTGCCAGCAGCGAAAGGCGGGACAGGGACCTCGGCTACACCTTC
TRBV6-5	TRBD1	TRBJ2-7	few	CASSYAFSGQGYEQYF	TGTGCCAGCAGTTACGCGTTCTCTGGACAGGGTTACGAGCAGTACTTC
TRBV14	.	TRBJ1-2	.	CASSPNFGRTYYGYTF	TGTGCCAGCAGCCCCAACTTTGGGAGGACATACTATGGCTACACCTTC
TRBV5-1	.	TRBJ1-4	few	CASRGTNNEKLFF	TGCGCCAGCAGGGGGACAAATAATGAAAAACTGTTTTTT
TRBV4-2	.	TRBJ2-5	.	CASSPRGRGQEGETQYF	TGTGCCAGCAGCCCGAGGGGGAGGGGTCAAGAGGGGGAGACCCAGTACTTC
TRBV6-5	.	TRBJ1-1	.	CASSTRISMNTEAFF	TGTGCCAGCAGTACTAGGATATCAATGAACACTGAAGCTTTCTTT
TRBV5-1	TRBD1	TRBJ2-4	.	CATNPTGQGNIQYF	TGCGCCACCAATCCTACGGGACAGGGGAACATTCAGTACTTC
TRBV3-1/TRBV3-2	TRBD1	TRBJ2-1	few	CASSLGQDHEQFF	TGTGCCAGCAGCCTTGGACAGGACCATGAGCAGTTCTTC
TRBV2	.	TRBJ1-1	.	CASSATARDTEAFF	TGTGCCAGCAGTGCGACAGCTAGAGACACTGAAGCTTTCTTT
TRBV18	.	TRBJ1-2	.	CASSPGRENGYTF	TGTGCCAGCTCACCAGGGAGAGAGAATGGCTACACCTTC
TRBV15	.	TRBJ2-7	.	CATSRVREISEQYF	TGTGCCACCAGCAGAGTCAGGGAAATCAGCGAGCAGTACTTC
TRBV6-4	.	TRBJ2-2	.	CASSDTAEDGELFF	TGTGCCAGCAGTGACACGGCGGAGGACGGGGAGCTGTTTTTT
TRBV18	TRBD1	TRBJ2-6	.	CASSVGTARSGANVLTF	TGTGCCAGCTCAGTTGGGACAGCCCGCTCTGGGGCCAACGTCCTGACTTTC
TRBV6-1	.	TRBJ2-7	.	CASSEESGPSSYEQYF	TGTGCCAGCAGTGAAGAGAGCGGTCCAAGCTCCTACGAGCAGTACTTC
TRBV15	.	TRBJ2-1	.	CATSRGGVVEQFF	TGTGCCACCAGCAGAGGCGGAGTTGTTGAGCAGTTCTTC
TRBV30	.	TRBJ2-7	.	CAWTNPAGTYEQYF	TGTGCCTGGACCAACCCGGCAGGGACCTACGAGCAGTACTTC
TRBV18	.	TRBJ1-6	few	CASSPRLDSPLHF	TGTGCCAGCTCACCACGACTGGATTCACCCCTCCACTTT
TRBV24-1	.	TRBJ2-1	.	CATSDRGGGADEQFF	TGTGCCACCTCCGACCGGGGTGGGGGGGCGGATGAGCAGTTCTTC
TRBV12-3/TRBV12-4	.	TRBJ1-2	.	CASSPGGRLGYTF	TGTGCCAGCAGTCCGGGGGGTAGGCTGGGCTACACCTTC
TRBV28	.	TRBJ2-3	once	CASRLDHRGTQYF	TGTGCCAGCAGGCTAGATCACCGGGGTACGCAGTATTTT
TRBV4-2	.	TRBJ1-4	once	CASRGDRIIREKLFF	TGTGCCAGCAGGGGCGACCGGATTATACGGGAAAAACTGTTTTTT
TRBV7-3	TRBD1	TRBJ2-5	.	CASSEGTGEETQYF	TGTGCCAGCAGCGAAGGAACAGGGGAGGAGACCCAGTACTTC
TRBV9	TRBD1	TRBJ1-5	.	CASSVSGGRNQPQHF	TGTGCCAGCAGCGTTTCAGGGGGCCGTAATCAGCCCCAGCATTTT
TRBV7-9	.	TRBJ1-1	few	CANSMNTEAFF	TGTGCCAACTCGATGAACACTGAAGCTTTCTTT
TRBV29-1	.	TRBJ2-3	.	CSVEGGAPDTQYF	TGCAGCGTTGAGGGCGGGGCCCCAGATACGCAGTATTTT
TRBV14	TRBD1	TRBJ1-2	once	CASSPTGGYYGYTF	TGTGCCAGCAGCCCGACAGGGGGCTACTATGGCTACACCTTC
TRBV12-3/TRBV12-4	.	TRBJ2-1	few	CASSARGAVFF	TGTGCCAGCAGTGCCCGGGGGGCCGTGTTCTTC
TRBV5-1	.	TRBJ1-6	.	CASSLNMPDNSPLHF	TGCGCCAGCAGTTTGAACATGCCAGATAATTCACCCCTCCACTTT
TRBV7-9	TRBD1	TRBJ2-5	.	CASTRQGGGETQYF	TGTGCCAGCACCCGACAGGGGGGGGGAGAGACCCAGTACTTC
TRBV19	TRBD1	TRBJ2-1	once	CASRGQGDYNEQFF	TGTGCCAGTAGGGGACAGGGCGACTACAATGAGCAGTTCTTC